This T cell receptor beta chain was observed in a study of T cell responses to AZD1222 COVID-19 vaccine. Study outcomes and limitations: An increase in Spike-specific TCR breadth and depth was observed after two AZD1222 doses. Only after the peak T cell response were repertoires sampled.

Sequenced by immunoSEQ multiplex PCR; TCRdb stores in-frame clones only, minus some. Among some 180,000 clones listed, 87% were seen once. This clone has only one observation. Its target is not known. Germline V gene lookup returns CDR1 SGHAT and CDR2 FQNNGV. CDR3 size: 18 residues. J was trimmed by 3 bases and V by 2 bases; bases with no gene match: 13. Sequenced material: peripheral blood, taken 28 days after the second AZD1222 dose. The J gene is TRBJ1-1, the V gene TRBV11-2, with 9 bases fitting TRBD1. The sequence was collected from an adult who received the AZD1222 COVID-19 vaccine. The CDR3 nucleotides read TGTGCCAGCAGCTTATGGGACAGGGACTTTGCTCGGTACACTGAAGCTTTCTTT. It encodes CASSLWDRDFARYTEAFF.